Below, 8 T cell receptor beta chains from the same sample are listed, as sequenced in a study of CD8+CD57+ T cells in acquired aplastic anemia. Investigators profiled TCR beta VDJ and CDR3 from genomic DNA template. Each CDR3 protein gets one entry after TCRdb re-called the reads with MiXCR. The table has hundreds of thousands of distinct CDR3 sequences, 60% to 80% seen once. The sample taken for sequencing was sorted CD4+, CD8+, or CD8+CD57+ T cells (not recorded which) from PBMCs. The origin of the receptors is a human donor in good health, serving as a control.

Comment on this clonotype: A junction end diverges from the germline sequence, so it may reflect a read error. J is TRBJ1-2 and V is TRBV7-8; TRBD1 is a possible D gene (6 bases). Germline-derived CDR1 and CDR2 are SGHVS and FQNEAQ. This CDR3 has 14 amino acids. The CDR3 DNA reads as TGTGCCAGCAGCTTTGACAGGCAACCGGCACCCCACCACTTC. As protein: CASSFDRQPAPHHF.

This clonotype has only one observation. The chain links TRBV20-1 to TRBJ2-5; 7 positions match TRBD2. The CDR3 totals 13 residues. V trimming: 6 bases; J trimming: 9 bases; junction bases outside the gene matches: 13. The V gene's germline CDR1 is DFQATT and CDR2 SNEGSKA (reference sequence). The CDR3 DNA sequence: TGCAGTGCCACCCCGGGGGGAAATTCACCCCAGTACTTC. This encodes CSATPGGNSPQYF.

The chain uses TRBV30 and TRBJ1-2; possible D gene TRBD1, 5 bases. CDR3 size: 15 residues. Trimming removed 7 bases from V and 2 bases from J, with 20 bases in between. CDR1 is GTSNPN and CDR2 is SVGIG in the germline V gene (reference sequence). CDR3 in DNA: TGTGCCTCCGGGCGCGGGGCTTCTTCCAACTATGGCTACACCTTC. This gives the protein CASGRGASSNYGYTF.

This chain connects TRBV10-3 to TRBJ1-2; D is undetermined. Germline CDR1 reads ENHRY; CDR2 reads SYGVKD. The CDR3 is 14 amino acids. The CDR3 bases are TGTGGCGTCAGGTTTGCGGAGTCGAACTATGGCTACACCTTC. Protein product: CGVRFAESNYGYTF.

With respect to this clonotype: The CDR3 carries no conserved terminal phenylalanine or tryptophan, so it likely arises from a read error. The DNA is left out, because the CDR3 cannot be placed on it with certainty; the CDR3 is given as TCRdb lists it. The chain couples TRBV5-5 to TRBJ2-3; the table gives TRBD1 as D, unverified against the DNA. Germline V gives CDR1 SGHKS, CDR2 YYEKEE (reference sequence). The CDR3 is 9 amino acids long, termini counted. CDR3 sequence: CASSFDWGR.

This clonotype turned up a few times. A read error may produce the germline difference seen at one junction end. The CDR3 DNA follows: TGTGCCACCAGCCGCTCGACTTCCACTTACGGGCAGTACTTC. Encoded protein: CATSRSTSTYGQYF. The chain combines TRBV15 with TRBJ2-7; D unresolved. CDR1 and CDR2 (germline): LNHNV, YYDKDF (reference sequence). The CDR3 spans 14 residues.

A remark on this clonotype: The CDR3 carries no conserved terminal phenylalanine or tryptophan, so it likely arises from a read error. The J gene is TRBJ1-6, the V gene TRBV19, with D unresolved. Looked up from germline, CDR1 is LNHDA and CDR2 is SQIVND (reference sequence). V lost 11 bases and J 4 bases, leaving 15 bases between the germline ends. CDR3 length equals 14 residues. In nucleotides, the CDR3 is TGTGCCGGTAAAGGAAAACCATATAATTCACCCCTCCACTAT. It encodes CAGKGKPYNSPLHY.

With respect to this clonotype: The junction departs from germline at one end; a sequencing error may be responsible. The V call is TRBV7-2, the J call TRBJ1-5; D might be TRBD1 (5 bases). CDR3 length equals 13 residues. From germline, CDR1 is SGHTA and CDR2 FQGNSA. The CDR3 loop reads CARGLGGNQPEHF. The DNA of the CDR3 is TGTGCAAGGGGATTAGGCGGGAATCAGCCCGAGCATTTT. The whole variable domain, remainder taken from reference TRBV7-2 and TRBJ1-5, is GAGVSQSPSNKVTEKGKDVELRCDPISGHTALYWYRQSLGQGLEFLIYFQGNSAPDKSGLPSDRFSAERTGGSVSTLTIQRTQQEDSAVYLCARGLGGNQPEHFGDGTRLSIL.